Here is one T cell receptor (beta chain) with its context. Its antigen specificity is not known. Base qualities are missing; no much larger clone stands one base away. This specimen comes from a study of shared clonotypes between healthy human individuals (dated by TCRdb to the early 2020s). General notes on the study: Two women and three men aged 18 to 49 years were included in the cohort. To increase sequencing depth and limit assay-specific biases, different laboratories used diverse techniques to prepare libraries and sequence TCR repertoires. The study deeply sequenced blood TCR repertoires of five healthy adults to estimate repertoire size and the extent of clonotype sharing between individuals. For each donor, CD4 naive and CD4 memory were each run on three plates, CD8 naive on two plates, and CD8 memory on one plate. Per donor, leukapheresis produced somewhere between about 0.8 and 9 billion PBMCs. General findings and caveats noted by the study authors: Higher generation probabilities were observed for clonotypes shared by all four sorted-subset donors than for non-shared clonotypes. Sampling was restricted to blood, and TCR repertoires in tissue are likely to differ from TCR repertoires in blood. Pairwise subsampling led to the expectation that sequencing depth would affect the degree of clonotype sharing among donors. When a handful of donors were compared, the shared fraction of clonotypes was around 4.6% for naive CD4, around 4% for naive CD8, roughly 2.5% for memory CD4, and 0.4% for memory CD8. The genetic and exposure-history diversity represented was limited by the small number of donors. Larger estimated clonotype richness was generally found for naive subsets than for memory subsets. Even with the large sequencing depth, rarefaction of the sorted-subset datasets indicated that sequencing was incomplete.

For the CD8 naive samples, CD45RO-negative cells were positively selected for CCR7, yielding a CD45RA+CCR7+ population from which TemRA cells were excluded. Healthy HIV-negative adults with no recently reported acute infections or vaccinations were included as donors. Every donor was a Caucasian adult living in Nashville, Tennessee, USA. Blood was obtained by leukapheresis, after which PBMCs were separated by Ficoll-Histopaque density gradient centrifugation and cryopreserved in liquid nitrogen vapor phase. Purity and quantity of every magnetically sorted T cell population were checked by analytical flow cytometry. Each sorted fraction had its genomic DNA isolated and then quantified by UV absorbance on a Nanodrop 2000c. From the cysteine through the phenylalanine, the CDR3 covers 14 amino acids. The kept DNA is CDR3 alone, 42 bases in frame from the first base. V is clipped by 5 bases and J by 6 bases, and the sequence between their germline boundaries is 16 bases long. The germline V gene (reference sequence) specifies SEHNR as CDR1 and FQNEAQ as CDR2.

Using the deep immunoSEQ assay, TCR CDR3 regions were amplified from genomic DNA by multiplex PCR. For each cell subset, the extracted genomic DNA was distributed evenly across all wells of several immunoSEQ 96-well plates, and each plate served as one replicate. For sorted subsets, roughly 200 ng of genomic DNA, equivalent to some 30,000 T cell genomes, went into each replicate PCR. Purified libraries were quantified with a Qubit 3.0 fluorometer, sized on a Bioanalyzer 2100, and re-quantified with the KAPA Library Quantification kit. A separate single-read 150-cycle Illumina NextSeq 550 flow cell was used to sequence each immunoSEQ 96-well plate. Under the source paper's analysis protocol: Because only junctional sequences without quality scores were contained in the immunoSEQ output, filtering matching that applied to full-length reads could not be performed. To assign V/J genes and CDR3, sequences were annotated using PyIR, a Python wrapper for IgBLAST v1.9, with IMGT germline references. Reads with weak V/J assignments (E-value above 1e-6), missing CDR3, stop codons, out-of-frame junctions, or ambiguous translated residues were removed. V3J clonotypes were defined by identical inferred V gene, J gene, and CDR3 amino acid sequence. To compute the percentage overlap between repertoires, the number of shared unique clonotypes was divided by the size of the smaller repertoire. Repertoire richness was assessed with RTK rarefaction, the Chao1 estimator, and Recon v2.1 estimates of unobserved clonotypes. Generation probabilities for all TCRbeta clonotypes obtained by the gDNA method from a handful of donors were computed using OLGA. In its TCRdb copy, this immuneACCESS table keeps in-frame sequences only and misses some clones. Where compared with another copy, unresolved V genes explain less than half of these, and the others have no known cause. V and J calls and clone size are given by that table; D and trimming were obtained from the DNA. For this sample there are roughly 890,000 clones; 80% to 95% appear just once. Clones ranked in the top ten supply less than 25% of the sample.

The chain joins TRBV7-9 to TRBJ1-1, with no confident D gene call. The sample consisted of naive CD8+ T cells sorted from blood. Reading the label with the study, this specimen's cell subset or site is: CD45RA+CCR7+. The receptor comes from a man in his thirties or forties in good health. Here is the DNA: TGTGCCAGCAGCGCACCCCGTAATCAACCTGAAGCTTTCTTT. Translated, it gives CASSAPRNQPEAFF.